The T cell receptor beta chain under discussion was sequenced for a study of blood T cell repertoires in COVID-19. Across the study: Researchers got acute and convalescent COVID-19 samples from the United States, Italy and Spain.

Original processing notes: Cell counts per sample came from amplifying reference gene primers. Profiled with immunoSEQ multiplex PCR; TCRdb holds only in-frame clones, not every one. The V and J calls and clone size come from that table; D and trimming were worked out from the DNA. The sample lists around 180,000 clones, 84% occurring once. Participants spanned ages about 18 to 90 years and resided in about two dozen US areas. The J segment lost 1 base and the V segment lost 4 bases, leaving 5 bases of the junction unmatched. The CDR3 length is 15 residues. Per the germline V gene, CDR1 is LGHDT and CDR2 is YNNKEL (reference sequence).

This clonotype originated in a man between 50 and 59 years old who had recovered from COVID-19. The specimen was PBMCs or T cells enriched from blood (not recorded which). The V and J genes are TRBV3-1 (or the pseudogene TRBV3-2) and TRBJ1-1, with TRBD1 matching over 8 bases. The DNA for the CDR3 is TGTGCCAGCAGCCGAATAGGACAGGGGAACACTGAAGCTTTCTTT. Its translation: CASSRIGQGNTEAFF.